Presented here are 16 T cell receptor beta chains from one specimen sequenced in a study of cytomegalovirus exposure and HLA in healthy donors (dated by TCRdb to between 2016 and 2019). The library came from the immunoSEQ multiplex PCR assay. A mixture of 60 forward primers for TCR Vbeta segments and 13 reverse primers for TCR Jbeta segments was used in the multiplex PCR. TCRdb stores this immuneACCESS table with in-frame sequences only. Part of the clones is absent; in the studies checked, under half of the shortfall reflects unresolved V genes, and no reason is known for the rest. For this sample the table gives about 180,000 clones, of which 75% to 90% were detected only once. The ten largest clones take up more than 1.1% of the sample. Sequencing used PBMCs. These TCRs come from a girl aged 10-17 years in good health and CMV-seropositive.

The chain combines TRBV12-5 with TRBJ2-7; 14 nucleotides line up with TRBD2. The CDR3 runs 15 residues. The V segment lost 7 bases and the J segment 6 bases; nucleotides outside the gene matches: 8. Germline CDR1 and CDR2: LGHNT and FRNRAP. The CDR3 DNA sequence: TGTGCTAGTGCTCCCTCCGGGACTAGCGGGAGCGAGCAGTACTTC. This gives the protein CASAPSGTSGSEQYF.

This rearrangement joins TRBV5-4 to TRBJ1-1; a possible D gene is TRBD1 (6 bases). CDR1 is SGHNT, CDR2 YYREEE, per germline (reference sequence). The CDR3 covers 14 residues. V was cut by 4 bases and J by 0 bases, with 10 bases left in between. The CDR3 nucleotides read TGTGCCAGCAGCCCGGGACAAATGAACACTGAAGCTTTCTTT. The encoded protein is CASSPGQMNTEAFF. Complete variable domain (other parts from reference TRBV5-4 and TRBJ1-1): ETGVTQSPTHLIKTRGQQVTLRCSSQSGHNTVSWYQQALGQGPQFIFQYYREEENGRGNFPPRFSGLQFPNYSSELNVNALELDDSALYLCASSPGQMNTEAFFGQGTRLTVV.

The rearrangement uses TRBV7-9 and TRBJ2-3, with 12 bases lining up with TRBD2. The CDR3 loop spans 17 amino acids. Trimming cost V 5 bases and J 0 bases; bases outside gene matches: 6. Germline V lookup: CDR1 SEHNR, CDR2 FQNEAQ (reference sequence). The DNA of the CDR3 is TGTGCCAGCAGCCTATCTAGCGGGGGGGCTAGCACAGATACGCAGTATTTT. It is translated as CASSLSSGGASTDTQYF.

The chain has TRBV6-6 and TRBJ1-1; perhaps TRBD1 as D (5 bases). V lost 5 bases, J lost 7 bases, and 14 bases lay in between. The CDR3 length is 13 residues. CDR1 is MNHNY, CDR2 SVGAGI, per germline (reference sequence). The CDR3 region has the DNA TGTGCCAGCAGTCAGGGCCACCAACTTGAAGCTTTCTTT. This translates into CASSQGHQLEAFF.

The J gene is TRBJ2-1, the V gene TRBV7-6, with D perhaps TRBD1 (6 bases). The CDR3 has 15 residues. Germline V gives CDR1 SGHVS, CDR2 FNYEAQ. V was cut by 4 bases and J by 3 bases, with 13 bases left in between. Here the CDR3 reads CASSSKGTLYNEQFF. As DNA, the CDR3 is TGTGCCAGCAGCTCGAAGGGGACACTCTACAATGAGCAGTTCTTC. Together with reference TRBV7-6 and TRBJ2-1, the CDR3 gives the full variable domain: GAGVSQSPRYKVTKRGQDVALRCDPISGHVSLYWYRQALGQGPEFLTYFNYEAQQDKSGLPNDRFSAERPEGSISTLTIQRTEQRDSAMYRCASSSKGTLYNEQFFGPGTRLTVL.

This rearrangement joins TRBV6-5 to TRBJ2-1; no firm D call. CDR3 size: 16 residues. The V gene lost 2 bases and the J gene lost 5 bases, with 16 bases spanning the gap. Germline V gene data show CDR1 as MNHEY and CDR2 as SVGAGI. In DNA, the CDR3 is TGTGCCAGCAGTTACCACTCGGTGCCTCGAGACAATGAGCAGTTCTTC. Its protein is CASSYHSVPRDNEQFF.

The rearrangement joins TRBV7-2 to TRBJ2-3; D gene unclear. The V and J ends lost 1 base and 2 bases respectively, with 7 bases between them. Germline CDR1 SGHTA, CDR2 FQGNSA. The CDR3 length is 14 residues. The CDR3 sequence is CASSLDYSTDTQYF. The CDR3 bases are TGTGCCAGCAGCTTAGACTACTCCACAGATACGCAGTATTTT.

In its sample, this clone was seen a few times. This chain connects TRBV5-1 to TRBJ1-1; D is ambiguous. Trimming removed 0 bases at V and 10 bases at J, with 10 bases between. The length of the CDR3 is 12 residues. Germline V gene sequence: CDR1 SGHRS, CDR2 YFSETQ. The CDR3 region has the DNA TGCGCCAGCAGCTTGGAGTCAGAGCGAGCTTTCTTT. It specifies CASSLESERAFF.

This clone was counted only a few times. The chain uses TRBV29-1 and TRBJ2-5, with 7 bases lining up with TRBD1. CDR3 length equals 15 residues. Per germline, CDR1 SQVTM and CDR2 ANQGSEA. The J segment lost 1 base and the V segment lost 5 bases, leaving 10 bases of the junction unmatched. The CDR3 protein is CSVTARQGLQETQYF. CDR3 DNA sequence: TGCAGCGTTACAGCTCGACAGGGCCTCCAAGAGACCCAGTACTTC.

The chain has TRBV29-1 and TRBJ2-5; TRBD1 agrees at 7 bases. Losses at the gene ends were 7 bases for V and 4 bases for J; bases not matched to a gene: 9. Germline CDR1 reads SQVTM; CDR2 reads ANQGSEA. The CDR3 has 13 amino acids. The CDR3 spells CSAGTRGRETQYF. CDR3 DNA sequence: TGCAGCGCCGGGACCAGGGGGAGAGAGACCCAGTACTTC.

The rearrangement joins TRBV7-6 to TRBJ2-2; no clear D. V dropped 0 bases and J dropped 7 bases, with 9 bases sitting between them. Germline V lookup: CDR1 SGHVS, CDR2 FNYEAQ. This CDR3 is built from 14 residues. The CDR3 is CASSLAGYGGELFF. CDR3 bases: TGTGCCAGCAGCTTAGCCGGGTACGGCGGGGAGCTGTTTTTT.

This clone came up a few times. CDR3 loop: CAWSLGGNGANVLTF. CDR3 nucleotide sequence: TGTGCCTGGAGTCTAGGGGGAAACGGGGCCAACGTCCTGACTTTC. This chain connects TRBV30 to TRBJ2-6, with D maybe TRBD1 (6 bases). Per the germline V gene, CDR1 is GTSNPN and CDR2 is SVGIG (reference sequence). Trimming cost V 2 bases and J 4 bases, with 12 bases left between them. The CDR3 runs to 15 residues. The full variable domain, in which reference TRBV30 and TRBJ2-6 provide the parts outside the CDR3, is SQTIHQWPATLVQPVGSPLSLECTVEGTSNPNLYWYRQAAGRGLQLLFYSVGIGQISSEVPQNLSASRPQDRQFILSSKKLLLSDSGFYLCAWSLGGNGANVLTFGAGSRLTVL.

This clone was recorded once. The chain employs TRBV6-5 and TRBJ1-2, with 10 bases identical to TRBD1. CDR1 and CDR2 (germline): MNHEY, SVGAGI. There are 14 residues in the CDR3. After removal of 1 base from V and 10 bases from J, the junction contained 6 bases not matched to a gene. The CDR3 protein is CASSYWGQGTLYTF. Here the CDR3 DNA reads TGTGCCAGCAGTTACTGGGGACAGGGGACCCTCTACACCTTC.

The V and J genes are TRBV18 and TRBJ1-5; D is possibly TRBD1 (6 bases). The germline V gene has CDR1 KGHSH and CDR2 LQKENI. V was pared by 8 bases and J by 8 bases, with 13 bases between. The CDR3 loop spans 12 amino acids. The DNA for the CDR3 is TGTGCCAGCCAAGGACAGAACAAGCCCCAGCATTTT. Amino acids: CASQGQNKPQHF.

The chain employs TRBV27 and TRBJ2-3, with TRBD1 as a possible D gene (6 bases). CDR3 length: 16 residues. V was pared by 0 bases and J by 2 bases, with 12 bases between. CDR1 and CDR2 from the germline V gene are MNHEY and SMNVEV (reference sequence). CDR3 nucleotides: TGTGCCAGCAGTTTATCGGACAGCTACCTCACAGATACGCAGTATTTT. It specifies CASSLSDSYLTDTQYF.

This chain joins TRBV19 and TRBJ2-5; D is perhaps TRBD2 (6 bases). V lost 8 bases to trimming and J lost 5 bases, with 15 bases between them. The CDR3 is 13 amino acids. Per germline, CDR1 LNHDA and CDR2 SQIVND (reference sequence). The CDR3 coding sequence is TGTGCCAGTTCAGATCTGGGAGGTGAGACCCAGTACTTC. It translates to CASSDLGGETQYF.